This TCR beta chain emerged from a study of cytomegalovirus exposure and HLA in healthy donors. Whole-study findings and limits: The authors listed 164 TCR beta chains as cytomegalovirus-associated. CMV antigen specificity of a few CMV-associated chains was confirmed in vitro. Most TCR sequences were uncommon, yet certain public TCRs appeared in many donors.

TCRdb's table, derived via immunoSEQ multiplex PCR, lists solely in-frame clones and lacks some. The sample includes approximately 150,000 clones, 70% to 90% of them seen just once. Note on this clone: The antigen remains undetermined.

Separate from the roughly 670-subject first cohort, the roughly 120-subject validation cohort was the one that the donors belonged to. Germline V gives CDR1 SGHNT, CDR2 YYREEE (reference sequence). The CDR3 contains 15 residues. Between the trimmed V and J ends, which lost 2 bases and 1 base, there was a span of 13 bases. Sequencing input: PBMCs. This receptor was identified in a man in his thirties or forties in good health and CMV-seropositive. This chain links TRBV5-4 with TRBJ2-7; D may be TRBD1 (6 bases). CDR3 nucleotide sequence: TGTGCCAGCAGCTTCGTTGGGGGCCCTTCCTACGAGCAGTACTTC. It codes for CASSFVGGPSYEQYF.